Shown below are 25 T cell receptor beta chains from a single sample sequenced in a study of STAT5B mutations in CD4+ large granular lymphocyte leukemia. The method was immunoSEQ multiplex PCR; TCRdb's version includes in-frame clones alone and lacks a portion of them. The sample carries roughly 34,000 clones, roughly 76% recorded once. The sample consisted of CD4+ T cells from blood buffy coats. Receptor source: a human donor in good health.

The J gene is TRBJ2-7, the V gene TRBV10-2; no definite D call. This CDR3 spans 12 amino acids. With 3 bases removed from V and 3 bases from J, the gap between germline ends came to 6 bases. Germline lookup yields CDR1 WSHSY and CDR2 SAAADI. The CDR3 is CASSETDYEQYF. The CDR3 DNA sequence: TGCGCCAGCAGTGAAACGGACTACGAGCAGTACTTC.

The rearrangement links TRBV18 to TRBJ2-3, with 12 bases aligning to TRBD2. The germline gives CDR1 KGHSH, CDR2 LQKENI. This CDR3 has 18 amino acids. J lost 9 bases, V lost 5 bases, and 18 bases had no gene match. Written as DNA, the CDR3 is TGTGCCAGCTCATCCGACAGGGGGACTAGCGGGTATTCAGGGACGCAGTATTTT. Protein product: CASSSDRGTSGYSGTQYF.

This clone was detected once. The V gene is TRBV10-3, the J gene TRBJ2-1; 10 bases are shared with TRBD2. The V gene end was trimmed by 6 bases and the J gene end by 7 bases; junction bases not matched to a gene: 6. The CDR3 spans 14 residues. CDR1 is ENHRY and CDR2 is SYGVKD in the germline V gene. CDR3 protein: CAIRLAGESNEQFF. The DNA of the CDR3 is TGTGCCATCAGGCTAGCGGGAGAATCGAATGAGCAGTTCTTC.

The V and J genes are TRBV18 and TRBJ1-1; 9 bases agree with TRBD1. Germline V CDR1 and CDR2: KGHSH, LQKENI. V lost 2 bases to trimming and J lost 3 bases; unmatched junction nucleotides: 4. This CDR3 region has 15 residues. The CDR3 nucleotides read TGTGCCAGCTCACCAGGGACAGGGTCGGACACTGAAGCTTTCTTT. It encodes CASSPGTGSDTEAFF.

This chain links TRBV13 with TRBJ1-6; D may be TRBD1 (5 bases). The germline V and J ends were trimmed by 5 bases and 9 bases, with 11 bases remaining between them. Germline-derived CDR1 and CDR2 are PRHDT and FYEKMQ (reference sequence). The CDR3 sequence is 13 residues long. The CDR3 reads CASSHQGSSPLHF. The CDR3 region has the DNA TGTGCCAGCAGCCATCAGGGTTCTTCACCCCTCCACTTT.

This chain uses TRBV7-8 with TRBJ1-4; D gene uncertain. V lost 4 bases to trimming and J lost 5 bases, with 20 bases between them. Germline-derived CDR1 and CDR2 are SGHVS and FQNEAQ. This CDR3 has 17 amino acids. The CDR3 protein is CASSSTRFFGINEKLFF. CDR3 sequence (DNA): TGTGCCAGCAGCTCCACTCGGTTCTTCGGAATCAATGAAAAACTGTTTTTT.

This clone was counted a single time. CDR3 sequence: CASSLGQGNEKLFF. CDR3 sequence (DNA): TGTGCCAGCAGCCTGGGACAGGGGAATGAAAAACTGTTTTTT. The chain employs TRBV4-2 and TRBJ1-4; 10 bases are shared with TRBD1. V was pared by 4 bases and J by 5 bases, with 1 base of the junction left unmatched. Per the germline V gene, CDR1 is LGHNA and CDR2 is YNFKEQ. The CDR3 loop spans 14 amino acids.

In nucleotides, the CDR3 is TGTGCCAGCAGCTCCGACAGCTCTAACACCGGGGAGCTGTTTTTT. This translates into CASSSDSSNTGELFF. V usage is TRBV7-2 and J usage is TRBJ2-2, with D maybe TRBD1 (5 bases). The germline gives CDR1 SGHTA, CDR2 FQGNSA. Trimming removed 4 bases at V and 2 bases at J, with 11 bases between. This CDR3 is 15 amino acids long.

The chain links TRBV4-1 to TRBJ2-2; D is ambiguous. The CDR3 is made up of 14 amino acids. Deletions cut 4 bases from V and 6 bases from J, with 12 bases between. Germline loops: CDR1 MGHRA, CDR2 YSYEKL. CDR3 sequence reads: CASSLFVEPGELFF. CDR3 nucleotide sequence: TGCGCCAGCAGCCTCTTCGTTGAACCCGGGGAGCTGTTTTTT.

The rearrangement links TRBV25-1 to TRBJ2-5; 9 bases map to TRBD1. Germline values: CDR1 MGHDK, CDR2 SYGVNS. Unmatched junction bases numbered 13, after V lost 3 bases and J lost 11 bases. This CDR3 is 15 amino acids long. In nucleotides, the CDR3 is TGTGCCAGCAGTGACTCCGGGACAGGGTTGGCGGAGCAGTACTTC. Amino acid sequence: CASSDSGTGLAEQYF. Using reference TRBV25-1 and TRBJ2-5 for the parts outside the CDR3, the full variable domain is EADIYQTPRYLVIGTGKKITLECSQTMGHDKMYWYQQDPGMELHLIHYSYGVNSTEKGDLSSESTVSRIRTEHFPLTLESARPSHTSQYLCASSDSGTGLAEQYFGPGTRLLVL.

The chain couples TRBV5-4 to TRBJ2-1; 12 bases fit TRBD2. The CDR3 is 15 amino acids. V lost 5 bases to trimming and J lost 8 bases; unmatched junction nucleotides: 8. Germline CDR1 is SGHNT and CDR2 is YYREEE (reference sequence). CDR3 in DNA: TGTGCCAGCAGGGACACTAGCGGGAGGTCCCATGAGCAGTTCTTC. Amino acids: CASRDTSGRSHEQFF.

The gene calls are TRBV13 and TRBJ1-1, with D unresolved. The V and J ends lost 5 bases and 4 bases respectively, with 20 bases between them. Per germline, CDR1 PRHDT and CDR2 FYEKMQ (reference sequence). CDR3 size: 16 residues. CDR3 sequence reads: CASSPPGLTILTEAFF. Here the CDR3 DNA reads TGTGCCAGCAGCCCACCGGGCCTCACCATTCTCACTGAAGCTTTCTTT. Full variable domain (missing parts from reference TRBV13 and TRBJ1-1): AAGVIQSPRHLIKEKRETATLKCYPIPRHDTVYWYQQGPGQDPQFLISFYEKMQSDKGSIPDRFSAQQFSDYHSELNMSSLELGDSALYFCASSPPGLTILTEAFFGQGTRLTVV.

The count of this clone is one. CDR3 region: CASSPRAQETQYF. Written as DNA, the CDR3 is TGTGCCAGCAGCCCAAGGGCCCAAGAGACCCAGTACTTC. The rearrangement uses TRBV4-2 and TRBJ2-5, with D unclear. The CDR3 has 13 amino acids. Germline-derived CDR1 and CDR2 are LGHNA and YNFKEQ. V lost 4 bases, J lost 1 base, and 7 bases lay in between.

This rearrangement joins TRBV19 to TRBJ2-2; maybe TRBD1 (6 bases). The length of the CDR3 is 14 residues. Germline CDR1 reads LNHDA; CDR2 reads SQIVND (reference sequence). Trimming cost V 5 bases and J 1 base, with 8 bases left between them. Here the CDR3 reads CASSPTGNTGELFF. CDR3 DNA sequence: TGTGCCAGTAGTCCGACAGGGAACACCGGGGAGCTGTTTTTT.

The V gene is TRBV2, the J gene TRBJ2-1; D possibly corresponds to TRBD1 (6 bases). The CDR3 consists of 13 residues. V was shortened by 5 bases and J by 4 bases, with 9 bases between the two germline ends. Germline lookup yields CDR1 SNHLY and CDR2 FYNNEI. The CDR3 protein is CASSLDRYNEQFF. The CDR3 DNA reads as TGTGCCAGCAGTTTGGACAGATACAATGAGCAGTTCTTC.

The chain recombines TRBV20-1 with TRBJ1-5; D call uncertain. Per germline, CDR1 DFQATT and CDR2 SNEGSKA (reference sequence). The CDR3 sequence is 11 residues long. V was pared by 4 bases and J by 8 bases, with 9 bases between. The CDR3 spells CSATRGEPQHF. The CDR3, as DNA: TGCAGTGCTACGCGGGGAGAGCCCCAGCATTTT.

The chain is built from TRBV6-6 and TRBJ1-5; 7 bases fit TRBD1. V was pared by 4 bases and J by 4 bases, with 1 base of the junction left unmatched. The CDR3 consists of 13 residues. Per the germline V gene, CDR1 is MNHNY and CDR2 is SVGAGI (reference sequence). CDR3 coding DNA: TGTGCCAGCAGTTCGACAGGGAATCAGCCCCAGCATTTT. This codes for CASSSTGNQPQHF.

This chain joins TRBV27 and TRBJ2-7; the match to TRBD1 covers 9 bases. This CDR3 contains 15 residues. The trim removed 5 bases at V and 4 bases at J, leaving 9 bases unmatched. The germline gives CDR1 MNHEY, CDR2 SMNVEV (reference sequence). DNA of the CDR3: TGTGCCAGCAGTCTCCGACAGGGGGTCCTTTACGAGCAGTACTTC. Translating it yields CASSLRQGVLYEQYF.

J is TRBJ2-3 and V is TRBV13; no reliable D call. Germline loops: CDR1 PRHDT, CDR2 FYEKMQ (reference sequence). The ends were cut back, 0 bases at V and 0 bases at J, with 7 bases in the middle. The CDR3 sequence is 15 residues long. The CDR3 region has the DNA TGTGCCAGCAGCTTAGGCCGCCTTAGCACAGATACGCAGTATTTT. Translated: CASSLGRLSTDTQYF. The full variable domain, completed using reference TRBV13 and TRBJ2-3, is AAGVIQSPRHLIKEKRETATLKCYPIPRHDTVYWYQQGPGQDPQFLISFYEKMQSDKGSIPDRFSAQQFSDYHSELNMSSLELGDSALYFCASSLGRLSTDTQYFGPGTRLTVL.

The chain recombines TRBV28 with TRBJ2-7, with 10 bases lining up with TRBD2. V lost 3 bases to trimming and J lost 6 bases; unmatched junction nucleotides: 5. In germline, CDR1 is MDHEN, CDR2 SYDVKM. This CDR3 comprises 14 residues. The CDR3 loop reads CASSLGLASSEQYF. The CDR3 nucleotides read TGTGCCAGCAGTTTGGGACTAGCGTCCAGCGAGCAGTACTTC.

The chain joins TRBV5-1 to TRBJ2-1; the match to TRBD1 covers 9 bases. The V gene end was trimmed by 4 bases and the J gene end by 2 bases; junction bases not matched to a gene: 16. Per germline, CDR1 SGHRS and CDR2 YFSETQ. The CDR3 spans 19 residues. CDR3 in amino acids: CASSRAHTTQGAAYNEQFF. DNA of the CDR3: TGCGCCAGCAGCAGAGCGCACACCACACAGGGGGCGGCCTACAATGAGCAGTTCTTC.

The chain carries TRBV19 and TRBJ2-7; TRBD2 agrees at 13 bases. Germline loops: CDR1 LNHDA, CDR2 SQIVND (reference sequence). The CDR3 loop spans 17 amino acids. V shed 0 bases and J 5 bases; nucleotides not matched to a gene: 7. CDR3: CASSIEGTSGVRHEQYF. As DNA, the CDR3 is TGTGCCAGTAGTATAGAAGGGACTAGCGGGGTACGACACGAGCAGTACTTC.

This clone occurred once. V gene TRBV11-2 combines with J gene TRBJ2-2, with 8 bases lining up with TRBD2. V trimming: 4 bases; J trimming: 5 bases; junction bases outside the gene matches: 9. This CDR3 comprises 16 residues. CDR1 and CDR2 from the germline V gene are SGHAT and FQNNGV. The CDR3 sequence: CASSYGRLARTGELFF. CDR3 bases: TGTGCCAGCAGCTACGGGAGACTAGCGAGGACCGGGGAGCTGTTTTTT.

The chain recombines TRBV6-1 with TRBJ2-2, with D perhaps TRBD1 (5 bases). The germline gives CDR1 MNHNS, CDR2 SASEGT. There are 14 residues in the CDR3. V was trimmed by 0 bases and J by 7 bases, leaving 9 bases between them. This chain's CDR3 is CASSEAGQGGELFF. CDR3 DNA: TGTGCCAGCAGTGAAGCGGGGCAGGGCGGGGAGCTGTTTTTT.

This sequence joins TRBV19 and TRBJ1-2; TRBD1 matches at 8 bases. V shed 4 bases, J shed 2 bases, and the junction held 3 bases outside the gene matches. The germline gives CDR1 LNHDA, CDR2 SQIVND (reference sequence). This CDR3 contains 14 residues. The CDR3 protein is CASSSTGGNYGYTF. CDR3 sequence (DNA): TGTGCCAGTAGTAGCACAGGGGGGAACTATGGCTACACCTTC.